This T cell receptor beta chain came from a study of beta chain features in type 1 diabetes. Expressed TCRB transcripts were sequenced after all isolated RNA was converted to cDNA. Sequenced naive, central memory and regulatory T cell samples produced an average of around 3.8 million reads. Sequencing used immunoSEQ multiplex PCR; TCRdb keeps in-frame clones, though not all of them. The data contain roughly 220,000 clones, about a sixth of them singletons. Study results and limitations: A closer apparent resemblance between naive, central memory and Treg TCRB repertoires was seen in patients than in healthy donors. Among all four CD4+ subsets, Type 1 diabetes patients had TCRB CDR3s that were moderately but significantly shorter. More deletions and fewer insertions at VDJ junctions were found in patients with type 1 diabetes.

As to this clone: Its antigen is still unknown.

V dropped 7 bases and J dropped 2 bases, with 18 bases sitting between them. Germline V gives CDR1 SQVTM, CDR2 ANQGSEA. This CDR3 region has 15 residues. The TCR comes from a man aged 25 to 40 with type 1 diabetes. The chain carries TRBV29-1 and TRBJ1-3, with D tentatively TRBD1 (5 bases). Sequenced sample: naive CD4+ T cells from blood. The CDR3 nucleotides are TGCAGCGCCCGCTCTCCAGGGTCAGCTGGAAACACCATATATTTT. This encodes CSARSPGSAGNTIYF.